The 18 T cell receptor beta chains reported below all come from one sample, sequenced in a study of Tregs in tolerant kidney transplant recipients. Sequencing used immunoSEQ multiplex PCR; TCRdb keeps in-frame clones, though not all of them. Here the sample spans roughly 80,000 clones, more than 85% being singletons. The material sequenced was Tregs from blood, taken before the transplant. These receptors were collected from a human donor who received a combined kidney and bone marrow transplant.

V usage is TRBV19 and J usage is TRBJ1-1; D gene ambiguous. Trimming shortened V by 2 bases and J by 1 base, and 14 bases separated the two germline ends. The length of the CDR3 is 16 residues. Per the germline V gene, CDR1 is LNHDA and CDR2 is SQIVND (reference sequence). The chain's CDR3 is CASSIWSTGRNTEAFF. In nucleotides, the CDR3 is TGTGCCAGTAGTATATGGTCGACGGGGAGGAACACTGAAGCTTTCTTT.

This sequence joins TRBV7-2 and TRBJ2-3; no reliable D call. The CDR3 length is 13 residues. V lost 2 bases to trimming and J lost 4 bases, with 7 bases between them. CDR1 and CDR2 (germline): SGHTA, FQGNSA. The CDR3: CASSLWVADTQYF. The CDR3 DNA reads TGTGCCAGCAGCTTATGGGTCGCAGATACGCAGTATTTT.

The rearrangement uses TRBV29-1 and TRBJ2-7; 9 positions match TRBD2. Unmatched junction bases numbered 6, after V lost 3 bases and J lost 3 bases. Germline assignment: CDR1 SQVTM and CDR2 ANQGSEA. The CDR3 is 14 residues long. This CDR3 is CSVEMRGGNYEQYF. The CDR3 nucleotides read TGCAGCGTTGAGATGCGGGGGGGCAACTACGAGCAGTACTTC.

V and J are TRBV6-1 and TRBJ1-1; no clear D gene. From germline, CDR1 is MNHNS and CDR2 SASEGT. This CDR3 comprises 14 residues. Trimming cost V 6 bases and J 4 bases, with 15 bases left between them. The CDR3, as DNA: TGTGCCAGCAGGTGGGCAGATAGTACCACTGAAGCTTTCTTT. It codes for CASRWADSTTEAFF.

The J gene is TRBJ2-1, the V gene TRBV5-1, with D perhaps being TRBD1 or TRBD2 (6 bases each). The CDR3 has 15 amino acids. From germline, CDR1 is SGHRS and CDR2 YFSETQ. The V end was cut by 6 bases, the J end by 2 bases, with 15 bases between. DNA for the CDR3: TGCGCCAGCACCAGAGGGGGGAGGACCTACAATGAGCAGTTCTTC. It yields the protein CASTRGGRTYNEQFF.

Concerning this clone: Other DNA sequences within the sample encode an identical CDR3. The chain recombines TRBV5-1 with TRBJ2-7, with 12 bases fitting TRBD2. CDR1 and CDR2 from the germline V gene are SGHRS and YFSETQ. With 3 bases clipped from V and 6 bases from J, the junction kept 10 bases outside the gene matches. CDR3 size: 16 residues. The CDR3 protein is CASSSSSGRAGSEQYF. The CDR3 DNA sequence: TGCGCCAGCAGCTCGTCTAGCGGGAGGGCCGGATCCGAGCAGTACTTC.

The V and J genes are TRBV2 and TRBJ1-2; 10 bases align to TRBD1. V lost 7 bases to trimming and J lost 1 base; unmatched junction nucleotides: 3. The CDR3 runs 14 residues. Germline CDR1 and CDR2: SNHLY and FYNNEI. CDR3 amino acids: CASIGDRGNYGYTF. The DNA of the CDR3 is TGTGCCAGCATTGGGGACAGGGGTAACTATGGCTACACCTTC. Using reference TRBV2 and TRBJ1-2 for the parts outside the CDR3, the full variable domain is EPEVTQTPSHQVTQMGQEVILRCVPISNHLYFYWYRQILGQKVEFLVSFYNNEISEKSEIFDDQFSVERPDGSNFTLKIRSTKLEDSAMYFCASIGDRGNYGYTFGSGTRLTVV.

This rearrangement joins TRBV11-3 to TRBJ1-1; D uncertain. The ends were cut back, 3 bases at V and 4 bases at J, with 9 bases in the middle. The CDR3 has 13 amino acids. The germline V gene has CDR1 SGHNT and CDR2 YENEEA. In nucleotides, the CDR3 is TGTGCCAGCAGCTTGTCTTCGGCCACTGAAGCTTTCTTT. Protein sequence: CASSLSSATEAFF.

This clone was seen once. The rearrangement uses TRBV29-1 and TRBJ2-7, with 8 bases fitting TRBD2. The CDR3 sequence is 11 residues long. J gave up 9 bases and V 2 bases, and 3 bases lay outside the gene matches. The germline V gene encodes CDR1 SQVTM and CDR2 ANQGSEA. CDR3 protein: CSVETGGAQYF. The DNA for the CDR3 is TGCAGCGTTGAAACCGGGGGGGCGCAGTACTTC.

This clone was detected only once. The V and J genes are TRBV28 and TRBJ1-4; D is uncertain. This CDR3 has 14 amino acids. V lost 5 bases and J lost 0, with 7 bases in between. Germline V CDR1 and CDR2: MDHEN, SYDVKM. The CDR3 DNA reads TGTGCCAGCAGTACCCCAGCAACTAATGAAAAACTGTTTTTT. It yields the protein CASSTPATNEKLFF.

The chain couples TRBV4-1 to TRBJ2-1; 7 bases line up with TRBD2. In germline, CDR1 is MGHRA, CDR2 YSYEKL. V gave up 4 bases and J gave up 4 bases; unmatched junction bases: 13. This CDR3 contains 17 residues. This chain's CDR3 is CASSPYSLAARYNEQFF. The DNA for the CDR3 is TGCGCCAGCAGCCCCTACAGCCTAGCGGCCCGATACAATGAGCAGTTCTTC.

The CDR3 DNA sequence: TGTGCCAGCAGCTTAGTCGAGCTAGCGGGGACCTACGAGCAGTACTTC. Protein product: CASSLVELAGTYEQYF. The chain carries TRBV7-2 and TRBJ2-7; TRBD2 aligns across 9 bases. Trimming at V came to 1 base and at J to 2 bases, leaving 6 bases not matched to a gene. The CDR3 is 16 amino acids. CDR1 is SGHTA and CDR2 is FQGNSA in the germline V gene.

V is TRBV5-1 and J is TRBJ2-1, with TRBD2 matching over 8 bases. This CDR3 contains 17 residues. V lost 3 bases, J lost 5 bases, and 13 bases stayed unmatched. Germline V gene sequence: CDR1 SGHRS, CDR2 YFSETQ. CDR3 amino acids: CASSWLRGSGGNNEQFF. CDR3 bases: TGCGCCAGCAGCTGGCTCCGGGGGAGCGGGGGCAACAATGAGCAGTTCTTC.

The chain carries TRBV27 and TRBJ2-1; 8 positions agree with TRBD1. From germline, CDR1 is MNHEY and CDR2 SMNVEV (reference sequence). The CDR3 length is 14 residues. V lost 8 bases to trimming and J lost 1 base; unmatched junction nucleotides: 4. CDR3 sequence reads: CASARDRSYNEQFF. CDR3 in DNA: TGTGCCAGCGCCCGGGACAGGTCCTACAATGAGCAGTTCTTC.

In this sample, this clone turned up once. This sequence joins TRBV25-1 and TRBJ2-2; the D gene is possibly TRBD2 (5 bases). Germline V gene data show CDR1 as MGHDK and CDR2 as SYGVNS. CDR3 length: 14 residues. V lost 6 bases to trimming and J lost 4 bases, with 12 bases between them. The CDR3 reads CASRGSGSTGELFF. The CDR3 DNA reads as TGTGCCAGCAGAGGGTCTGGGAGCACCGGGGAGCTGTTTTTT.

This chain uses TRBV28 with TRBJ1-5; 7 bases are a match to TRBD1. V lost 2 bases, J lost 0 bases, and 7 bases stayed unmatched. There are 17 residues in the CDR3. Germline values: CDR1 MDHEN, CDR2 SYDVKM. CDR3 DNA sequence: TGTGCCAGCAGTTTAGGCTCAGGGGGATATAGCAATCAGCCCCAGCATTTT. Translating it yields CASSLGSGGYSNQPQHF. The entire variable domain, with the rest obtained from reference TRBV28 and TRBJ1-5, is as follows: DVKVTQSSRYLVKRTGEKVFLECVQDMDHENMFWYRQDPGLGLRLIYFSYDVKMKEKGDIPEGYSVSREKKERFSLILESASTNQTSMYLCASSLGSGGYSNQPQHFGDGTRLSIL.

This clone was seen just once. This chain connects TRBV7-2 to TRBJ2-7; no clear D gene. Germline lookup yields CDR1 SGHTA and CDR2 FQGNSA. Trimming took 5 bases from V and 6 from J, leaving 26 bases between them. This CDR3 contains 17 residues. The CDR3 DNA is TGTGCCAGCAGCCCCCCGGCGCTGCGATTTAACGCCTGCGAGCAGTACTTC. Translating gives CASSPPALRFNACEQYF.

The chain carries TRBV7-2 and TRBJ2-1, with TRBD1 identical over 7 bases. The CDR3 runs 17 residues. CDR1 is SGHTA, CDR2 FQGNSA, per germline. Trimming at V came to 2 bases and at J to 6 bases, leaving 13 bases not matched to a gene. Here the CDR3 reads CASSLNPGTAWVNEQFF. CDR3 nucleotides: TGTGCCAGCAGCTTAAATCCGGGGACAGCCTGGGTCAATGAGCAGTTCTTC.